These T cell receptor beta chains were read from a single sample in a study of shared clonotypes between healthy human individuals. Profiling relied on immunoSEQ multiplex PCR, and the TCRdb table lists in-frame clones only, not all of them. Here the sample spans 2 million to 2.5 million clones, 90% to 97% being singletons. The sample taken for sequencing was naive CD4+ T cells sorted from blood. These receptors were collected from a man aged 18-30 years in good health. The CDR3 runs from the conserved cysteine through the conserved F or W. D genes are given only for firm matches. Clone size is stated in some rows and not others, as once, few, many or a class when expanded.

D | J | V | size | DNA | CDR3
NA | TRBJ2-1 | TRBV2 | NA | TGTGCCAGCACTGTAGCGAGTCTCAATGAGCAGTTCTTC | CASTVASLNEQFF
NA | TRBJ1-1 | TRBV29-1 | NA | TGCAGCGTCGAATGGGGGACCACTGAAGCTTTCTTT | CSVEWGTTEAFF
TRBD1 | TRBJ2-7 | TRBV18 | few | TGTGCCAGCTCACCGCAGGACAGGGGCTACGAGCAGTACTTC | CASSPQDRGYEQYF
TRBD1 | TRBJ2-5 | TRBV4-2 | once | TGTGCCAGCAGCCTAAACAGACAGGGGCCGGGGGAGACCCAGTACTTC | CASSLNRQGPGETQYF
NA | TRBJ1-2 | TRBV6-5 | NA | TGTGCCAGCAGTTTAGCCGGGACCCAGGGAGTCAGTGGCTACACCTTC | CASSLAGTQGVSGYTF
NA | TRBJ1-1 | TRBV5-1 | NA | TGCGCCAGCAGCACCGGCCTTCCAGCTGAAGCTTTCTTT | CASSTGLPAEAFF
NA | TRBJ2-1 | TRBV11-2 | NA | TGTGCCAGCAGCTTAGGAGAAATGGTGGCAGGGTACTCCTACAATGAGCAGTTCTTC | CASSLGEMVAGYSYNEQFF
NA | TRBJ2-1 | TRBV4-1 | NA | TGCGCCAGCAGGCCTGGGACGGATTACAATGAGCAGTTCTTC | CASRPGTDYNEQFF
NA | TRBJ2-2 | TRBV6-5 | NA | TGTGCCAGCAGTTACTCGAAGGAGAACACCGGGGAGCTGTTTTTT | CASSYSKENTGELFF
TRBD1 | TRBJ2-7 | TRBV5-1 | few | TGCGCCAGCAGCTTGGGGGACAGGGCCTACGAGCAGTACTTC | CASSLGDRAYEQYF
NA | TRBJ2-6 | TRBV6-1 | NA | TGTGCCAGCAGCTCTGGGGTACCCAACGTCCTGACTTTC | CASSSGVPNVLTF
NA | TRBJ2-7 | TRBV9 | NA | TGTGCCAGCAGCGCCACAGGGAGCGCCTCCTACGAGCAGTACTTC | CASSATGSASYEQYF
NA | TRBJ2-3 | TRBV6-1 | NA | TGTGCCAGCAGTGAAGCGAGGGCTAGTTTATCTTTTTGGGCAGATACGCAGTATTTT | CASSEARASLSFWADTQYF
TRBD1 | TRBJ2-7 | TRBV29-1 | once | TGCAGCGTTGTTAAGGGGGCGGGCTACGAGCAGTACTTC | CSVVKGAGYEQYF
NA | TRBJ1-5 | TRBV6-6 | once | TGTGCCAGCGCCCCGGGGGGATCGGGTCAGCCCCAGCATTTT | CASAPGGSGQPQHF
NA | TRBJ2-2 | TRBV5-1 | NA | TGCGCCAGCAGCTTGGATGCGGCCCGAGCGCCCGGGGAGCTGTTTTTT | CASSLDAARAPGELFF
NA | TRBJ2-1 | TRBV5-1 | NA | TGCGCCAGCAGCGAAGGGGATAGCTCCTACAATGAGCAGTTCTTC | CASSEGDSSYNEQFF
NA | TRBJ2-3 | TRBV10-2 | NA | TGCGCCAGCAGTGAATCAGCGACTAGCACAGATACGCAGTATTTT | CASSESATSTDTQYF
TRBD1 | TRBJ1-1 | TRBV11-3 | NA | TGTGCCAGCAGCCCGGGGACAGGACTAATGAACACTGAAGCTTTCTTT | CASSPGTGLMNTEAFF
NA | TRBJ1-2 | TRBV5-1 | NA | TGCGCCAGCAGCTTGTGGGGTCAGGGGCTCTCCACTGGCGGCTACACCTTC | CASSLWGQGLSTGGYTF
NA | TRBJ2-2 | TRBV7-9 | NA | TGTGCCAGCAGCTGGAGATATGAGGGAAGCACCGGGGAGCTGTTTTTT | CASSWRYEGSTGELFF
TRBD1 | TRBJ1-1 | TRBV5-6 | NA | TGTGCCAGCAGCTTAGGGACAGGGGGCGGTGAAGCTTTCTTT | CASSLGTGGGEAFF
NA | TRBJ2-3 | TRBV7-2 | NA | TGTGCCAGCAGCCGCCGTAGCCCAGATACGCAGTATTTT | CASSRRSPDTQYF
NA | TRBJ2-7 | TRBV5-1 | NA | TGCGCCAGCAGCTTGGGGACAGCAAGGACCGAGCAGTACTTC | CASSLGTARTEQYF
TRBD1 | TRBJ2-1 | TRBV5-1 | NA | TGCGCCAGCAGCTCGAGACCGGGACAGGGGTACAATGAGCAGTTCTTC | CASSSRPGQGYNEQFF
NA | TRBJ2-1 | TRBV7-9 | NA | TGTGCCAGCAGCCTTCTCAGGCCTAGCGAAAACAATGAGCAGTTCTTC | CASSLLRPSENNEQFF
NA | TRBJ2-1 | TRBV5-4 | once | TGTGCCAGCAGCTTGGCTGGCCGGATCTCCTACAATGAGCAGTTCTTC | CASSLAGRISYNEQFF
TRBD2 | TRBJ2-2 | TRBV2 | NA | TGTGCCAGCAGTGCCACTAGCGGGACGTCCGGGGAGCTGTTTTTT | CASSATSGTSGELFF
NA | TRBJ1-5 | TRBV2 | few | TGTGCCAGCAGTACTTCTACGGCCTCTCGGGATCAGCCCCAGCATTTT | CASSTSTASRDQPQHF
TRBD1 | TRBJ2-2 | TRBV7-3 | NA | TGTGCCAGCAGCCTAGGACCGGGGACAGTAACGACCGGGGAGCTGTTTTTT | CASSLGPGTVTTGELFF
NA | TRBJ2-7 | TRBV6-1 | NA | TGTGCCAGCAGTGCTAGAGGGCGCGAGCAGTACTTC | CASSARGREQYF
NA | TRBJ2-6 | TRBV4-1 | NA | TGCGCCAGCAGCCCCCAGGGACACATGGATAACTCTGGGGCCAACGTCCTGACTTTC | CASSPQGHMDNSGANVLTF
NA | TRBJ1-5 | TRBV30 | NA | TGTGCCTGGGACGGGGGGGCCCCTAGCAATCAGCCCCAGCATTTT | CAWDGGAPSNQPQHF
NA | TRBJ2-7 | TRBV6-5 | once | TGTGCCAGCAGTTACTCGGAGGGGGCATTTACGCAGCAGTACTTC | CASSYSEGAFTQQYF
NA | TRBJ1-1 | TRBV7-2 | NA | TGTGCCAGCAGCTTTTCGTCGCAGATGAATGCTTTCTTT | CASSFSSQMNAFF
NA | TRBJ2-7 | TRBV21-1 | NA | TGTGCCAGCAGAGCCCAACGGGACAGGGTCCACGAGCAGTACTTC | CASRAQRDRVHEQYF
NA | TRBJ2-1 | TRBV11-2 | NA | TGTGCCAGCAGCTTGGCGCTTTACAATGAGCAGTTCTTC | CASSLALYNEQFF
NA | TRBJ2-7 | TRBV27 | NA | TGTGCCAGCAGTCGGAGTTCGGGCAGCCCCTACGAGCAGTACTTC | CASSRSSGSPYEQYF
TRBD1 | TRBJ1-5 | TRBV5-1 | NA | TGCGCCAGCAGCTTGGGGGACAGTAGCAAGCAGCCCCAGCATTTT | CASSLGDSSKQPQHF
TRBD2 | TRBJ2-3 | TRBV5-1 | few | TGCGCCAGCTCTAGCGGGAGCACAGATACGCAGTATTTT | CASSSGSTDTQYF
NA | TRBJ1-1 | TRBV18 | few | TGTGCCAGCTCACCTTGGCAGGCCGATACTGAAGCTTTCTTT | CASSPWQADTEAFF
TRBD1 | TRBJ1-5 | TRBV29-1 | NA | TGCAGCGTGAAAGAGGGGGCTGATCAGCCCCAGCATTTT | CSVKEGADQPQHF
NA | TRBJ1-1 | TRBV30 | NA | TGTGCCTGGAGTCGGGTAAACACTGAAGCTTTCTTT | CAWSRVNTEAFF
TRBD1 | TRBJ2-2 | TRBV30 | NA | TGTGCCTGGAGCCGCACAGGGGGCGGAAGGGCCGGGGAGCTGTTTTTT | CAWSRTGGGRAGELFF
NA | TRBJ2-2 | TRBV6-6 | NA | TGTGCCAGCAGTCGTGGAGGGGAGCTGTTTTTT | CASSRGGELFF
TRBD1 | TRBJ1-2 | TRBV13 | NA | TGTGCCAGCAGCGGATACAGGGGCCCGACAGCTAACTATGGCTACACCTTC | CASSGYRGPTANYGYTF
NA | TRBJ1-2 | TRBV10-3 | NA | TGTGCCATCAGTGCCCTCGTTTCGGGGCAGGATGGCTACACCTTC | CAISALVSGQDGYTF
NA | TRBJ2-7 | TRBV1 | NA | TGCACCAGCAGCCAAGATCCCTCCTGGCTAGCGGGGGGGCGTGGGCAGTACTTC | CTSSQDPSWLAGGRGQYF